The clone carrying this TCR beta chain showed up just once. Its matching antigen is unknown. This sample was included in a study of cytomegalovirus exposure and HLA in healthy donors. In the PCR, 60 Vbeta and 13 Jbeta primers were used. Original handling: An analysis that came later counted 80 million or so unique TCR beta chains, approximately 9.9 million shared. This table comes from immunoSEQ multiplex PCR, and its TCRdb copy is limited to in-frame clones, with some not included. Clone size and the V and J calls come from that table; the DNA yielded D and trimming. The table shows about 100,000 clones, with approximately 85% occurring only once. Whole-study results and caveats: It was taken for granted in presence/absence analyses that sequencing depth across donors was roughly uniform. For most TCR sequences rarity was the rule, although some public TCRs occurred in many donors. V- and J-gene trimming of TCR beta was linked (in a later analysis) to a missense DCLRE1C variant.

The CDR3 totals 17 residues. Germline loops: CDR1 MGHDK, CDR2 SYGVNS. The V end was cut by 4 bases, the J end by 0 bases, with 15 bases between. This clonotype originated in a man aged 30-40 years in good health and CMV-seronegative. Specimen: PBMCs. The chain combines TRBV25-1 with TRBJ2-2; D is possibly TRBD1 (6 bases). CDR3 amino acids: CASSGIWGTTNTGELFF. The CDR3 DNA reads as TGTGCCAGCAGTGGGATTTGGGGGACAACGAACACCGGGGAGCTGTTTTTT.